This T cell receptor (beta chain) was retrieved from a study of T-cell reconstitution after alpha-beta-depleted transplantation in children. Between the trimmed V and J ends, which lost 5 bases and 1 base, there was a span of 8 bases. The CDR3 runs 13 residues. Germline CDR1 SGHNT, CDR2 YENEEA. This clonotype was seen a handful of times. Preparation of the TCRbeta library used unique molecular identifiers. TCRdb redid the calling of the PCR reads with MiXCR, one entry per CDR3 protein. Of about 540,000 distinct CDR3 sequences in the sample, about a sixth are singletons; the top ten hold approximately 3%.

This specimen was PBMCs from the stem cell graft donor, taken from the stem cell graft. V gene TRBV11-3 combines with J gene TRBJ1-1; D uncertain. The receptor was isolated from a human donor who donated a stem cell graft to a child with acute lymphoblastic leukemia. CDR3 nucleotides: TGTGCCAGCAGCACGACGGAGAACACTGAAGCTTTCTTT. Amino acids: CASSTTENTEAFF.